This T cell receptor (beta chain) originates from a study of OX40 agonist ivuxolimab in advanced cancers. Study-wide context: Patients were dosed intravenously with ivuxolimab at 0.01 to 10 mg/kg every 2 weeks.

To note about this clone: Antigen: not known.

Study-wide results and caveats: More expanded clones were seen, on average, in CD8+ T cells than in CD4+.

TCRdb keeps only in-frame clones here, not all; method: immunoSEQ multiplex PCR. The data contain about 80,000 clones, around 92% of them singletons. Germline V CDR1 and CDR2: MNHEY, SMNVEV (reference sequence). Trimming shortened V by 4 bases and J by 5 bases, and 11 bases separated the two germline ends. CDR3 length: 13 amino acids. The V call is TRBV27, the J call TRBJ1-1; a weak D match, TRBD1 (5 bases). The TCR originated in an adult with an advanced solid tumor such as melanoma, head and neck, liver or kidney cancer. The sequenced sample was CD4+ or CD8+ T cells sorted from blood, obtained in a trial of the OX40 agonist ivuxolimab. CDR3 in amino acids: CASSSRDGTEAFF. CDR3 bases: TGTGCCAGCAGTTCCCGGGACGGAACTGAAGCTTTCTTT.